These 27 T cell receptor beta chains came from one sample sequenced in a study of response to subunit inactivated influenza vaccine. MiXCR was run by TCRdb on the RT-PCR reads, yielding one entry per CDR3 protein. The sample carries around 470,000 distinct CDR3 sequences, around 7.7% recorded once. This specimen was PBMCs from blood, taken about 23 months after vaccination. Receptor source: a man between 50 and 75 years old who received an inactivated influenza vaccine.

This clonotype was found many times. The genes are TRBV21-1 and TRBJ1-6; the D call in the table, TRBD1, was not verified against the DNA. TRBV21-1 is termed a pseudogene. The CDR3 extends over 17 amino acids. The CDR3 sequence is CASSKINRHSYNSPLHF. CDR3 DNA sequence: TGTGCCAGCAGCAAAATAAACAGGCACTCCTATAATTCACCCCTCCACTTT.

This clonotype has a count of ten or more. The V and J genes are TRBV7-8 and TRBJ2-1; possible D gene TRBD1, 6 bases. The CDR3 contains 13 residues. Trimming took off 3 bases at V and 5 bases at J, with 8 bases between the two ends. Germline V lookup: CDR1 SGHVS, CDR2 FQNEAQ. CDR3 nucleotide sequence: TGTGCCAGCAGCTTGGACAGAAACAATGAGCAGTTCTTC. This gives the protein CASSLDRNNEQFF.

This clonotype was recorded once. The V gene is TRBV20-1, the J gene TRBJ2-1, with a possible D match to TRBD2 (5 bases). The CDR3 is made up of 14 amino acids. V lost 7 bases, J lost 3 bases, and 16 bases lay in between. The germline CDR1 and CDR2 sequences are DFQATT and SNEGSKA (reference sequence). Written as DNA, the CDR3 is TGCAGTGTTCACGTTAGCGCGGGCTACAATGAGCAGTTCTTC. It specifies CSVHVSAGYNEQFF.

This clonotype showed up many times. This rearrangement joins TRBV5-4 to TRBJ2-3; 7 bases map to TRBD1. The CDR3 loop spans 17 amino acids. Unmatched junction bases numbered 11, after V lost 4 bases and J lost 0 bases. Per germline, CDR1 SGHNT and CDR2 YYREEE (reference sequence). The CDR3 is CASSPLTGTKSTDTQYF. The DNA for the CDR3 is TGTGCCAGCAGCCCTCTGACAGGGACGAAGAGCACAGATACGCAGTATTTT.

This chain connects TRBV11-2 to TRBJ2-3, with unresolved D. CDR3 length equals 12 residues. Per the germline V gene, CDR1 is SGHAT and CDR2 is FQNNGV. V gave up 5 bases and J gave up 4 bases, with 7 bases separating them. The CDR3 is CASSETADTQYF. CDR3 DNA sequence: TGTGCCAGCAGCGAAACCGCAGATACGCAGTATTTT.

The chain has TRBV30 and TRBJ1-3, with D perhaps matching TRBD1 (5 bases). Germline CDR1 reads GTSNPN; CDR2 reads SVGIG (reference sequence). The CDR3 is 14 amino acids. The V gene lost 3 bases and the J gene lost 0 bases, with 9 bases spanning the gap. The CDR3 DNA follows: TGTGCCTGGAGGCCAGGGAACTCTGGAAACACCATATATTTT. This codes for CAWRPGNSGNTIYF.

This clonotype was detected many times. The rearrangement links TRBV15 to TRBJ2-7; a weak D match, TRBD1 (6 bases). The CDR3 runs to 14 residues. Germline-derived CDR1 and CDR2 are LNHNV and YYDKDF (reference sequence). V shed 1 base and J shed 4 bases, with 11 bases lying between them. The DNA for the CDR3 is TGTGCCACCAGCAGAGCTGGGCAGGGGTACGAGCAGTACTTC. It translates to CATSRAGQGYEQYF.

This clonotype was seen a few times. The chain combines TRBV15 with TRBJ2-1, with 10 bases matching TRBD1. Trimming at V came to 4 bases and at J to 8 bases, leaving 17 bases not matched to a gene. CDR3 length: 18 amino acids. Germline lookup yields CDR1 LNHNV and CDR2 YYDKDF (reference sequence). CDR3 DNA sequence: TGTGCCACCAGCACGAGACAGGGGGCTACACTCTTTACACATGAGCAGTTCTTC. Amino acid sequence: CATSTRQGATLFTHEQFF.

The chain couples TRBV7-2 to TRBJ1-4, with TRBD1 matching 9 bases. Germline lookup yields CDR1 SGHTA and CDR2 FQGNSA. Trimming took 8 bases from V and 3 from J; bases not matched to a gene: 1. This CDR3 has 13 residues. In nucleotides, the CDR3 is TGTGCCAGCCGGACAGGGGCTAATGAAAAACTGTTTTTT. Protein sequence: CASRTGANEKLFF. Using reference TRBV7-2 and TRBJ1-4 for the parts outside the CDR3, the full variable domain is GAGVSQSPSNKVTEKGKDVELRCDPISGHTALYWYRQSLGQGLEFLIYFQGNSAPDKSGLPSDRFSAERTGGSVSTLTIQRTQQEDSAVYLCASRTGANEKLFFGSGTQLSVL.

Remarks on this clonotype: Sequence at one end of the junction differs from germline and may be a read error. V and J are TRBV4-2 and TRBJ2-1; D gene uncertain. The V gene's germline CDR1 is LGHNA and CDR2 YNFKEQ. The CDR3 has 12 amino acids. CDR3 DNA: TGTGCCGGCAGCCAAGTAGGCGGTGAGCAGTTCTTC. Translation gives CAGSQVGGEQFF.

This chain connects TRBV7-8 to TRBJ2-1; no firm D call. V lost 8 bases and J lost 10, with 12 bases in between. The CDR3 is made up of 11 amino acids. Per the germline V gene, CDR1 is SGHVS and CDR2 is FQNEAQ. This chain's CDR3 is CASRASFEQFF. The CDR3 DNA sequence: TGTGCCAGCCGGGCCTCCTTCGAGCAGTTCTTC.

As for this clonotype: This may arise from a read error, as a much more abundant clone is one base away. This chain connects TRBV5-1 to TRBJ2-3; tentative D call: TRBD2 (6 bases). This CDR3 comprises 14 residues. The germline CDR1 and CDR2 sequences are SGHRS and YFSETQ. The V end was cut by 3 bases, the J end by 3 bases, with 11 bases between. The CDR3 DNA reads TGCGCCAGCAGCTGGGGACTCCAGACAGATACGCAGTATTTT. Translating it yields CASSWGLQTDTQYF. The full variable domain, with the rest looked up from reference TRBV5-1 and TRBJ2-3, is KAGVTQTPRYLIKTRGQQVTLSCSPISGHRSVSWYQQTPGQGLQFLFEYFSETQRNKGNFPGRFSGRQFSNSRSEMNVSTLELGDSALYLCASSWGLQTDTQYFGPGTRLTVL.

The chain joins TRBV6-5 to TRBJ2-7; 7 bases are a match to TRBD2. The CDR3 covers 16 residues. V shed 0 bases, J shed 2 bases, and the junction held 7 bases outside the gene matches. Germline CDR1 reads MNHEY; CDR2 reads SVGAGI. The CDR3 region has the DNA TGTGCCAGCAGTTACTCGATTACGGGAGGTGCCTACGAGCAGTACTTC. This codes for CASSYSITGGAYEQYF.

A few counts support this clonotype. V usage is TRBV20-1 and J usage is TRBJ1-6, with 9 bases matching TRBD1. The CDR3 has 14 amino acids. Germline V gene lookup returns CDR1 DFQATT and CDR2 SNEGSKA (reference sequence). V lost 3 bases and J lost 11; bases outside the gene matches: 8. The CDR3 protein is CSARMGTGSAPLHF. As DNA, the CDR3 is TGCAGTGCTAGGATGGGGACAGGGTCAGCACCCCTCCACTTT.

The table lists this clonotype with a few counts. The CDR3 DNA sequence: TGTGCCAGTAGCAACTCCGGCCCCTACAATGAGCAGTTCTTC. It is translated as CASSNSGPYNEQFF. The rearrangement joins TRBV19 to TRBJ2-1; D not certain. The CDR3 totals 14 residues. Between the trimmed V and J ends, which lost 6 bases and 2 bases, there was a span of 11 bases. CDR1 and CDR2 from the germline V gene are LNHDA and SQIVND (reference sequence).

The rearrangement joins TRBV11-2 to TRBJ2-7; tentatively, D is TRBD1 (5 bases). Germline-derived CDR1 and CDR2 are SGHAT and FQNNGV. Deletions cut 1 base from V and 2 bases from J, with 12 bases between. The CDR3 spans 15 residues. The CDR3 protein is CASSLGWTNTYEQYF. CDR3 nucleotide sequence: TGTGCCAGCAGCTTAGGGTGGACAAACACCTACGAGCAGTACTTC.

This clonotype was recorded a few times. V usage is TRBV5-1 and J usage is TRBJ2-2; D remains ambiguous. The V and J ends lost 2 bases and 4 bases respectively, with 9 bases between them. From germline, CDR1 is SGHRS and CDR2 YFSETQ. The CDR3 length is 14 residues. As DNA, the CDR3 is TGCGCCAGCAGCTTAAACTGGGGCACCGGGGAGCTGTTTTTT. This translates into CASSLNWGTGELFF.

This clonotype was counted between two and nine times. The V and J genes are TRBV30 and TRBJ2-3; 8 bases map to TRBD1. The germline V gene has CDR1 GTSNPN and CDR2 SVGIG (reference sequence). The CDR3 sequence is 15 residues long. Trimming removed 4 bases from V and 0 bases from J; junction bases left unmatched: 6. The CDR3 nucleotides read TGTGCCTGGAAACGGACAGGGCATAGCACAGATACGCAGTATTTT. Translating gives CAWKRTGHSTDTQYF.

This clonotype was found many times. The chain recombines TRBV10-3 with TRBJ2-3; 7 nucleotides match TRBD1. V trimming: 8 bases; J trimming: 3 bases; junction bases outside the gene matches: 5. CDR3 length: 13 residues. Germline V gene data show CDR1 as ENHRY and CDR2 as SYGVKD. The CDR3 reads CAIQGVGTDTQYF. CDR3 nucleotide sequence: TGTGCCATCCAGGGGGTCGGGACAGATACGCAGTATTTT.

This clonotype was counted only a few times. The chain combines TRBV7-2 with TRBJ2-7; the D gene is possibly TRBD2 (5 bases). Trimming left V 6 bases short and J 1 base short, with 13 bases between. The CDR3 consists of 14 residues. CDR1 and CDR2 from the germline V gene are SGHTA and FQGNSA. CDR3 residues: CASSPMRDSYEQYF. The CDR3 region has the DNA TGTGCCAGCAGTCCCATGAGGGATTCCTACGAGCAGTACTTC.

This chain's CDR3 is CASSRITSGRAWEQYF. For the CDR3, the DNA is TGTGCCAGCAGCCGGATAACTAGCGGGAGGGCCTGGGAGCAGTACTTC. The genes are TRBV5-4 and TRBJ2-7; TRBD2 matches 13 bases. Per germline, CDR1 SGHNT and CDR2 YYREEE (reference sequence). The V and J ends lost 4 bases and 7 bases, in that order; junction bases with no gene match: 11. The CDR3 is 16 amino acids.

This clonotype was detected many times. V and J are TRBV20-1 and TRBJ1-1; weak D call: TRBD1 (5 bases). Germline values: CDR1 DFQATT, CDR2 SNEGSKA (reference sequence). Deletions cut 2 bases from V and 2 bases from J, with 15 bases between. This CDR3 is built from 15 residues. The CDR3 is CSARKAGLYNTEAFF. The CDR3 DNA sequence: TGCAGTGCTAGAAAGGCGGGGCTTTATAACACTGAAGCTTTCTTT.

The genes are TRBV10-3 and TRBJ2-5; no definite D call. CDR1 and CDR2 (germline): ENHRY, SYGVKD. This CDR3 is 13 amino acids long. V was cut by 4 bases and J by 3 bases, with 9 bases left in between. CDR3 region: CAISASQEETQYF. CDR3 nucleotide sequence: TGTGCCATCAGTGCGTCGCAGGAAGAGACCCAGTACTTC.

The chain joins TRBV14 to TRBJ2-6; D is undetermined. The CDR3 length is 16 residues. CDR1 is SGHDN, CDR2 FVKESK, per germline. Trimming took off 0 bases at V and 4 bases at J, with 10 bases between the two ends. CDR3 nucleotides: TGTGCCAGCAGCCAAGATAAGGGATACGGGGCCAACGTCCTGACTTTC. It is translated as CASSQDKGYGANVLTF.

This clonotype showed up just a few times. The V and J genes are TRBV12-3 or TRBV12-4 and TRBJ1-3; D remains ambiguous. The CDR3 totals 13 residues. Trimming left V 8 bases short and J 4 bases short, with 12 bases between. The CDR3 reads CASGNDVGNTIYF. CDR3 DNA sequence: TGTGCCAGCGGAAATGATGTGGGAAACACCATATATTTT.

The gene calls are TRBV12-3 or TRBV12-4 and TRBJ1-2; 12 bases align to TRBD1. This CDR3 has 17 amino acids. Unmatched junction bases numbered 14, after V lost 4 bases and J lost 8 bases. The CDR3 reads CASSYVPGQGAEDGYTF. The CDR3 nucleotides read TGTGCCAGCAGTTACGTCCCGGGACAGGGGGCGGAGGACGGCTACACCTTC.

The chain couples TRBV20-1 to TRBJ1-2; D might be TRBD1 (6 bases). Trimming removed 6 bases at V and 5 bases at J, with 22 bases between. The CDR3 length is 15 residues. Per the germline V gene, CDR1 is DFQATT and CDR2 is SNEGSKA (reference sequence). In nucleotides, the CDR3 is TGCAGTGCCCAAGCCCGTACAGGGCCGGGGTATGGCTACACCTTC. It is translated as CSAQARTGPGYGYTF.